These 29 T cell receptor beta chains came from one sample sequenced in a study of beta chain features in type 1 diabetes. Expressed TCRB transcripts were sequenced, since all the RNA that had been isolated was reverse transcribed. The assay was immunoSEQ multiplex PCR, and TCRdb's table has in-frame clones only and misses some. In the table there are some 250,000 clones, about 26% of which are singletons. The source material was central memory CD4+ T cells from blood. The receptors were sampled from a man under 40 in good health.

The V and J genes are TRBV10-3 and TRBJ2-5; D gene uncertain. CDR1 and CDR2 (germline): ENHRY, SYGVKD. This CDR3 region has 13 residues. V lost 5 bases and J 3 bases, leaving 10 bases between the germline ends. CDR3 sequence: CAISTTSEETQYF. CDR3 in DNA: TGTGCCATCAGTACCACCAGTGAAGAGACCCAGTACTTC.

CDR3 amino acids: CASSPRLDSGDSYNEQFF. The CDR3 bases are TGTGCCAGCAGTCCCCGACTCGATAGCGGGGACTCCTACAATGAGCAGTTCTTC. This chain uses TRBV27 with TRBJ2-1; 8 nucleotides agree with TRBD2. Germline V gene data show CDR1 as MNHEY and CDR2 as SMNVEV (reference sequence). J was trimmed by 0 bases and V by 5 bases; bases with no gene match: 12. The CDR3 length is 18 residues.

The CDR3 region is CASSLPRTDTQYF. The DNA for the CDR3 is TGTGCCAGCAGCTTGCCCAGGACAGATACGCAGTATTTT. The rearrangement joins TRBV5-6 to TRBJ2-3; D unclear. From germline, CDR1 is SGHDT and CDR2 YYEEEE. V was clipped by 1 base and J by 3 bases, with 6 bases between them. The length of the CDR3 is 13 residues.

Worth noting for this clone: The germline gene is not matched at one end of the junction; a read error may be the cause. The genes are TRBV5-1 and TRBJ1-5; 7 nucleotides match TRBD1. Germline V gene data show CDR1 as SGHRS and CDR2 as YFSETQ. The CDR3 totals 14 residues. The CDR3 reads CASSEGTVNQPQHF. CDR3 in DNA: TGCGCCAGCAGCGAAGGGACAGTAAATCAGCCCCAGCATTTC.

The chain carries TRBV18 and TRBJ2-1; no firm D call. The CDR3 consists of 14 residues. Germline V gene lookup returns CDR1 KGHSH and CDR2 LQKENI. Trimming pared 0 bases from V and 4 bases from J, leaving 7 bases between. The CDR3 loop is CASSPPAQYNEQFF. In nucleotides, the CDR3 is TGTGCCAGCTCACCACCGGCACAGTACAATGAGCAGTTCTTC.

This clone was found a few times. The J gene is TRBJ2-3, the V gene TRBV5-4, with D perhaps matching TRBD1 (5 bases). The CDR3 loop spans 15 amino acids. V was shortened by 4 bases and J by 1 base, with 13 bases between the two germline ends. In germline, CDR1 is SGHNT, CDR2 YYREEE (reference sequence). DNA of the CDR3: TGTGCCAGCAGCCTGCCAGGGAAGGGCACAGATACGCAGTATTTT. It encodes CASSLPGKGTDTQYF.

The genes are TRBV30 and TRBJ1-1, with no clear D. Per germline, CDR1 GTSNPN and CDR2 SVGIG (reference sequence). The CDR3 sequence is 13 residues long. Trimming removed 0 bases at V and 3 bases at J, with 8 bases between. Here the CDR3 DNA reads TGTGCCTGGAGTGTACAAAGAGACACTGAAGCTTTCTTT. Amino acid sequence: CAWSVQRDTEAFF.

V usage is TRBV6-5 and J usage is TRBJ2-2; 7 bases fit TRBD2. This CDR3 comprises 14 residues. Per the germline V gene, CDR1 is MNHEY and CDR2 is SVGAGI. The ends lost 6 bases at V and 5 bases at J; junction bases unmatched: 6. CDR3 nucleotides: TGTGCCAGCAGGACGCATAGCGGGACCGGGGAGCTGTTTTTT. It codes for CASRTHSGTGELFF.

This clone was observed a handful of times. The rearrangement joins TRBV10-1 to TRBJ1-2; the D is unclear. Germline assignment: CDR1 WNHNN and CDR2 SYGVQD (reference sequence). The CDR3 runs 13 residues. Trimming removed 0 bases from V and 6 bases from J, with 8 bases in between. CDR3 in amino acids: CASSESLINGYTF. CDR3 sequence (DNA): TGCGCCAGCAGTGAGTCCTTAATCAATGGCTACACCTTC.

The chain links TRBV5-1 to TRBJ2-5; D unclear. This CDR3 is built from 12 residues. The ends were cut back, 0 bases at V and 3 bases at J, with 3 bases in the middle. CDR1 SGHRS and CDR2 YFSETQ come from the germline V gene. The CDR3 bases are TGCGCCAGCAGCTTGGAGGAAGAGACCCAGTACTTC. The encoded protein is CASSLEEETQYF.

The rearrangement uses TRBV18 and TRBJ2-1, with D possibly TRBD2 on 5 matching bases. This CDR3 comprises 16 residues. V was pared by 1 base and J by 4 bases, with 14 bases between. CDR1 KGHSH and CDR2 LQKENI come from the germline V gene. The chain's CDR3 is CASSPQTTLLYNEQFF. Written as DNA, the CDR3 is TGTGCCAGCTCACCACAGACTACCCTACTATACAATGAGCAGTTCTTC.

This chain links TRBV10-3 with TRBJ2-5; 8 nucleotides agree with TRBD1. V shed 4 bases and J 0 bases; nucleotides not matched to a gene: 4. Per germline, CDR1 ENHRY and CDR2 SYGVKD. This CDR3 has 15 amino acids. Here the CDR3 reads CAISATGQDQETQYF. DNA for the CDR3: TGTGCCATCAGTGCAACGGGACAGGACCAAGAGACCCAGTACTTC.

As DNA, the CDR3 is TGTGCCAGCAGCCTCGGACTAGCGGGAATCTACAATGAGCAGTTCTTC. It is translated as CASSLGLAGIYNEQFF. The chain combines TRBV7-2 with TRBJ2-1; 12 bases match TRBD2. Germline V gene lookup returns CDR1 SGHTA and CDR2 FQGNSA. Trimming removed 5 bases from V and 3 bases from J; junction bases left unmatched: 5. This CDR3 is built from 16 residues. Supplemented by reference TRBV7-2 and TRBJ2-1, the full variable domain reads GAGVSQSPSNKVTEKGKDVELRCDPISGHTALYWYRQSLGQGLEFLIYFQGNSAPDKSGLPSDRFSAERTGGSVSTLTIQRTQQEDSAVYLCASSLGLAGIYNEQFFGPGTRLTVL.

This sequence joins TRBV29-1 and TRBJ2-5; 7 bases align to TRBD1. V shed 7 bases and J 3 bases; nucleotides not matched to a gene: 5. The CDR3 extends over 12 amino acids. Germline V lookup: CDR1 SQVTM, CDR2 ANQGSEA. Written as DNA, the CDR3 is TGCAGCGGGGCAGGGGGTAAAGAGACCCAGTACTTC. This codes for CSGAGGKETQYF.

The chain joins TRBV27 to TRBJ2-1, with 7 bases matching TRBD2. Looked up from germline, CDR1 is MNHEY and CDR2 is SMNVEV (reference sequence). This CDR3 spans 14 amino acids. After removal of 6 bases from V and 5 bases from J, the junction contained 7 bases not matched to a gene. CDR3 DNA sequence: TGTGCCAGCAGCCGGCCGGGACTAAACAATGAGCAGTTCTTC. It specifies CASSRPGLNNEQFF.

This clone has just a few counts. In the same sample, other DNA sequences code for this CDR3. CDR3 loop: CSVVGETQYF. The CDR3 bases are TGCAGCGTTGTTGGGGAGACCCAGTACTTC. This chain links TRBV29-1 with TRBJ2-5, with D unresolved. CDR3 length: 10 residues. The ends were cut back, 4 bases at V and 5 bases at J, with 5 bases in the middle. Germline CDR1 SQVTM, CDR2 ANQGSEA.

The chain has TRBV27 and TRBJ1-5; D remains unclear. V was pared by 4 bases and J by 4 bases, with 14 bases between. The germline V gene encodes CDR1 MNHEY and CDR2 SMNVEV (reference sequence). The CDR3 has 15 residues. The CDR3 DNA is TGTGCCAGCAGTTCCACACCGACGGCTAATCAGCCCCAGCATTTT. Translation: CASSSTPTANQPQHF.

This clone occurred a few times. CDR3 nucleotide sequence: TGTGCCTGTGGGGTCCAATCGAACACCGGGGAGCTGTTTTTT. It encodes CACGVQSNTGELFF. The gene calls are TRBV30 and TRBJ2-2; D gene unclear. The germline V and J ends were trimmed by 6 bases and 0 bases, with 11 bases remaining between them. Per the germline V gene, CDR1 is GTSNPN and CDR2 is SVGIG (reference sequence). The CDR3 runs to 14 residues.

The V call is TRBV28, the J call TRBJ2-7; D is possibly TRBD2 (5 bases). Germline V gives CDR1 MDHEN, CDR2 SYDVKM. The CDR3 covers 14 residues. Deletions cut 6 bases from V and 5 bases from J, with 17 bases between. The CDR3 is CASSFVNGRDEQYF. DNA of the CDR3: TGTGCCAGCAGCTTTGTTAATGGGCGGGACGAGCAGTACTTC.

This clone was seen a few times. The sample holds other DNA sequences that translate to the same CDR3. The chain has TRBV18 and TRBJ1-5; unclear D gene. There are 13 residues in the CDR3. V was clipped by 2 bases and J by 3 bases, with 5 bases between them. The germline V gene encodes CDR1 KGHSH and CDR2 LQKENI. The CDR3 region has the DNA TGTGCCAGCTCACCAGGGAACAATCAGCCCCAGCATTTT. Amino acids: CASSPGNNQPQHF. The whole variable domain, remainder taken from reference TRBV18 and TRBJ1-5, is NAGVMQNPRHLVRRRGQEARLRCSPMKGHSHVYWYRQLPEEGLKFMVYLQKENIIDESGMPKERFSAEFPKEGPSILRIQQVVRGDSAAYFCASSPGNNQPQHFGDGTRLSIL.

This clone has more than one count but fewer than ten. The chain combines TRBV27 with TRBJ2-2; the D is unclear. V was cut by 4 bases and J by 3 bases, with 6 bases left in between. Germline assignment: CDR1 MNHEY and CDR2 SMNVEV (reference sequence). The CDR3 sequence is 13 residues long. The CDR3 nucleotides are TGTGCCAGCAGTTCCCTCGACACCGGGGAGCTGTTTTTT. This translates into CASSSLDTGELFF.

In DNA, the CDR3 is TGTGCCAGCAGCATCAGGGGCCCCGGGGACGAGCAGTACTTC. Translated: CASSIRGPGDEQYF. The V gene is TRBV7-2, the J gene TRBJ2-7, with TRBD1 as a possible D gene (6 bases). Germline V CDR1 and CDR2: SGHTA, FQGNSA. This CDR3 has 14 residues. The V and J ends lost 5 bases and 5 bases respectively, with 16 bases between them.

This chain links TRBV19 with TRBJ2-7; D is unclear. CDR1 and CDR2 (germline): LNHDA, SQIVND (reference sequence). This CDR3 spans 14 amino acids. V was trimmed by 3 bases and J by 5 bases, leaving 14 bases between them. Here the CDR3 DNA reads TGTGCCAGTAGTATTAATCTAGACGGAAACGAGCAGTACTTC. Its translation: CASSINLDGNEQYF.

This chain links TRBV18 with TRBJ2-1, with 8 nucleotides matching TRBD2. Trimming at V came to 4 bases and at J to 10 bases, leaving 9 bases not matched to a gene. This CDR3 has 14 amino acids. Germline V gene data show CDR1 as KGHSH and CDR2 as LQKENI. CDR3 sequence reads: CASSQGTSSREQFF. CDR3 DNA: TGTGCCAGCTCACAGGGGACTAGTAGTCGAGAGCAGTTCTTC.

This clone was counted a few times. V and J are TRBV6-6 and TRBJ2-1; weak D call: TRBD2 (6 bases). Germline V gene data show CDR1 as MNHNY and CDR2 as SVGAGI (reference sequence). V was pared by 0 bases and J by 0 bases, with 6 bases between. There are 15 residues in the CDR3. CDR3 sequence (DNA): TGTGCCAGCAGTTACTCTAGCGGCTCCTACAATGAGCAGTTCTTC. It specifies CASSYSSGSYNEQFF.

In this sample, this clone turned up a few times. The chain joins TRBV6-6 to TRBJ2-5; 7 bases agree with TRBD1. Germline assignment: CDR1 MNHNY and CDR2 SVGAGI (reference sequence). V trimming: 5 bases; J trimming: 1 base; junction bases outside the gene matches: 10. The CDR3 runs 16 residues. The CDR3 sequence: CASSNHDRDLQETQYF. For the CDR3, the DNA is TGTGCCAGCAGTAATCACGACAGGGACCTCCAAGAGACCCAGTACTTC.

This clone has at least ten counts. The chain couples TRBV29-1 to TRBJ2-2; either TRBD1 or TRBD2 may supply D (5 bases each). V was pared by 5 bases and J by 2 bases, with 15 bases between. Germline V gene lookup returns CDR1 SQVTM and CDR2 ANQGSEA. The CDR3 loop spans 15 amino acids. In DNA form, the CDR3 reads TGCAGCGTTATACCCGGGGCCCTAAACACCGGGGAGCTGTTTTTT. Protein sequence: CSVIPGALNTGELFF.

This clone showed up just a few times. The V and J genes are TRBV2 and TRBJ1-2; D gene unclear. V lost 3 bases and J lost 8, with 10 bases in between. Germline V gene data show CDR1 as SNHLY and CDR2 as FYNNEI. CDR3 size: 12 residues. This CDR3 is CASSEWDSGYTF. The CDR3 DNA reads TGTGCCAGCAGTGAGTGGGATTCAGGCTACACCTTC.

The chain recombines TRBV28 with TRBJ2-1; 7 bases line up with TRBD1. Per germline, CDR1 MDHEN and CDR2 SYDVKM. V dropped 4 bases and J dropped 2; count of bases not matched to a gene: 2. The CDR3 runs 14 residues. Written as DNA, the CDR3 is TGTGCCAGCAGTTCGACAGGGACCTACAATGAGCAGTTCTTC. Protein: CASSSTGTYNEQFF.